The clone carrying this T cell receptor beta chain was counted only a few times. Time point denoted: patch test 2, 6 weeks after DPC sensitization. The treatment was: therapeutic diphenylcyclopropenone sensitization with weekly scalp DPC. TCRdb re-called the RACE reads with MiXCR, one entry per CDR3 protein. Of around 360,000 distinct CDR3 sequences listed, 6% to 7% were seen once; the top ten hold roughly 5.4%. Germline CDR1 reads LNHNV; CDR2 reads YYDKDF (reference sequence). CDR3 length: 12 amino acids. V shed 3 bases and J shed 4 bases, with 6 bases lying between them. The sample originates from a study of human T cells and chemical hapten exposure.

This receptor was taken from a woman under 30 with alopecia areata. Some clones in this sample may be carry-over from other donors' samples. Here the sequenced sample was whole blood, taken in connection with sensitization to the hapten diphenylcyclopropenone (DPC). The rearrangement uses TRBV15 and TRBJ1-2; perhaps TRBD1 as D (5 bases). In DNA, the CDR3 is TGTGCCACCAGCAGCGACAGCTATGGCTACACCTTC. Its translation: CATSSDSYGYTF.